This TCR beta chain is drawn from a study of control samples from healthy donors and cancer patients (dated by TCRdb to 2019 to 2021). The library relied on the immunoSEQ multiplex PCR assay. TCRdb limited this immuneACCESS table to in-frame rearrangements with V and J called. A share of clones is missing; checked studies link under half to unresolved V genes, and the rest is unexplained. Across this sample there are around 90,000 clones, with around nine tenths seen only once. The ten largest clones represent about 21% of the sample. The junction carries 15 bases between V and J, which are trimmed by 5 bases and 4 bases respectively. From a lookup of the germline V gene, CDR1 and CDR2 are MGHDK and SYGVNS. The CDR3 spans 14 residues, from the cysteine through the phenylalanine. Only the CDR3 region is kept as DNA, spanning 42 bases read in frame from base 1. Comments on this clone: Its cognate antigen has yet to be identified. The record has no base qualities; no much larger clone is one base away.

The sequence was obtained from a man aged 25 to 40 in good health. Material: blood. Here the chain combines TRBV25-1 and TRBJ2-7; perhaps TRBD2 is the D gene, with 6 bases matching. CDR3 region: CASSPAGFFYEQYF. The bases are TGTGCCAGCAGTCCTGCGGGGTTTTTTTACGAGCAGTACTTC.